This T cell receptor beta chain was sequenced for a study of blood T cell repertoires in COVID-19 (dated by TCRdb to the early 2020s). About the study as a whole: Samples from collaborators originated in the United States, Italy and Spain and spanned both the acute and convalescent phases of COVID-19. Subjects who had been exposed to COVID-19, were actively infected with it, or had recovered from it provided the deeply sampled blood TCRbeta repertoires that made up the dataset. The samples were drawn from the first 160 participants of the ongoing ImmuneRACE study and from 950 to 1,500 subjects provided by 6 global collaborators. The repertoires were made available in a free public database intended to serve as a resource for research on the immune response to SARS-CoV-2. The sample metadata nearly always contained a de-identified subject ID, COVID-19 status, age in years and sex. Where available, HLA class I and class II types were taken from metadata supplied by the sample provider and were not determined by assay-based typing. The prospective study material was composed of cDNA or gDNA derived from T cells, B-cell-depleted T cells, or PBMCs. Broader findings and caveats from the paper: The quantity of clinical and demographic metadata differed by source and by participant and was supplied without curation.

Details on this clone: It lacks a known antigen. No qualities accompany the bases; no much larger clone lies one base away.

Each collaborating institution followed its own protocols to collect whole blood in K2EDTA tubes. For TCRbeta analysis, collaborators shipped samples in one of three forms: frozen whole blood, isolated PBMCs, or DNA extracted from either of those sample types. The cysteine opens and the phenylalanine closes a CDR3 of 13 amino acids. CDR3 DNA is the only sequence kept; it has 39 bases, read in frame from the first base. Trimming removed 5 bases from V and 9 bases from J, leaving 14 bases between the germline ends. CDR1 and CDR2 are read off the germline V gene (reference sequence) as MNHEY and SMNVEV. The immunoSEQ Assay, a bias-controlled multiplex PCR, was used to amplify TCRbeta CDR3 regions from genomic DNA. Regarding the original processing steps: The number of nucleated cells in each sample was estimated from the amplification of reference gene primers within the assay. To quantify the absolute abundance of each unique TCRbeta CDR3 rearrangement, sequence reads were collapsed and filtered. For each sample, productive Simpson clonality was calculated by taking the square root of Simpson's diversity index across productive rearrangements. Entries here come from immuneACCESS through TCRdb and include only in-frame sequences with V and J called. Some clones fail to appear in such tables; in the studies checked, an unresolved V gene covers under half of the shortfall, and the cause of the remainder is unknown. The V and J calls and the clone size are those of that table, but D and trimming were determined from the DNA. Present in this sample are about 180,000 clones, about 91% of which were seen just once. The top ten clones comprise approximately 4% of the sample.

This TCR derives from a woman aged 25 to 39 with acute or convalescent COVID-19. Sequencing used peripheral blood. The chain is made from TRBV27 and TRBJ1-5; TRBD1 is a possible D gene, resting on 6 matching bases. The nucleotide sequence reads TGTGCCAGCAGTATATTACAGGGACCGCCCCAGCATTTT. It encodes CASSILQGPPQHF.